A selection of T cell receptor beta chains follows, all from one sample in a study of identical twins. From the 5' RACE reads, TCRdb called clonotypes with MiXCR, one entry per CDR3 protein. This table has about 530,000 distinct CDR3 sequences, around 20% appearing once. These data were likewise used in another study, on yellow fever vaccine responses in identical twins.

Sequencing used CD4+ T cells sorted from blood. All receptors come from a woman aged 18-30 years in good health. Each CDR3 is given with its conserved first and last residue. The D gene is left open where the match is weak. Expanded clones get a size class; other rows say once, few or many, or leave the size out.

abundance	d_gene	v_gene	j_gene	CDR3nt	CDR3aa
few	-	TRBV6-1	TRBJ2-1	TGTGCCAGCAGTAGGCCCGGGACGGTAGACAATGAGCAGTTCTTC	CASSRPGTVDNEQFF
-	TRBD2	TRBV5-8	TRBJ2-3	TGTGCCAGCAGCCGAGGTAGCGGGGCTAACACAGATACGCAGTATTTT	CASSRGSGANTDTQYF
-	-	TRBV5-1	TRBJ2-1	TGCGCCAGCAGCTGGGGGTCTTTTACAGACAATGAGCAGTTCTTC	CASSWGSFTDNEQFF
-	TRBD1	TRBV14	TRBJ2-7	TGTGCCAGCAGCTTGGGACAGGTAGACGAGCAGTACTTC	CASSLGQVDEQYF
-	TRBD1	TRBV3-1	TRBJ2-3	TGTGCCAGCAGCCCCACAGGGGGGACAAACACAGATACGCAGTATTTT	CASSPTGGTNTDTQYF
-	TRBD2	TRBV5-5	TRBJ2-1	TGTGCCAGCAGCTCTTTCGCGGGAGGAAGGGATGAGCAGTTCTTC	CASSSFAGGRDEQFF
-	TRBD1	TRBV3-1	TRBJ2-7	TGTGCCAGCAGCCAAGGGACAGGTGGCTCCTACGAGCAGTACTTC	CASSQGTGGSYEQYF
-	TRBD2	TRBV20-1	TRBJ2-3	TGCAGTGCTAGTCCCGGGACTAGCGGGCGTAGCACAGATACGCAGTATTTT	CSASPGTSGRSTDTQYF
-	TRBD2	TRBV4-1	TRBJ2-1	TGCGCCAGCAGCCAAGTGCGGCTAGCGGGGTACAATGAGCAGTTCTTC	CASSQVRLAGYNEQFF
few	-	TRBV5-1	TRBJ1-1	TGCGCCAGCAGCTTGTTTAGGGAGGCCACTGAAGCTTTCTTT	CASSLFREATEAFF
-	TRBD2	TRBV5-5	TRBJ2-7	TGTGCCAGCAGCTTCTCGGGAGGCCCCTACGAGCAGTACTTC	CASSFSGGPYEQYF
-	-	TRBV20-1	TRBJ1-6	TGCAGTGCTAGAGTCAGATCTATTAACTCACCCCTCCACTTT	CSARVRSINSPLHF
-	-	TRBV15	TRBJ2-7	TGTGCCACCAGCAGAACTAAAGGACGGGCCCCCTACGAGCAGTACTTC	CATSRTKGRAPYEQYF
-	TRBD2	TRBV3-1	TRBJ2-1	TGTGCCAGCAGAAAAGAGGGCGGGAGGGGTAATGAGCAGTTCTTC	CASRKEGGRGNEQFF
-	-	TRBV3-1	TRBJ2-5	TGTGCCAGCAGCCAAGAGGGATTGTACCAAGAGACCCAGTACTTC	CASSQEGLYQETQYF
few	-	TRBV7-9	TRBJ1-4	TGTGCCAGCAGTCGCTCCGGACCCGGGCGGGAAAAACTGTTTTTT	CASSRSGPGREKLFF
few	-	TRBV7-3	TRBJ2-1	TGTGCCAGCAGCATGACTAGGGGGAGTAATGAGCAGTTCTTC	CASSMTRGSNEQFF
-	TRBD1	TRBV11-2	TRBJ2-3	TGTGCCAGCAGCTTAGGGGTCAGGGGGTCAGATACGCAGTATTTT	CASSLGVRGSDTQYF
few	TRBD1	TRBV11-2	TRBJ2-2	TGTGCCAGCAGCCTTCACAGGGGGCGCGACACCGGGGAGCTGTTTTTT	CASSLHRGRDTGELFF
few	-	TRBV7-6	TRBJ1-1	TGTGCCAGCAGCTCAGTCAGTGGTGGGCCGGAAGCTTTCTTT	CASSSVSGGPEAFF
few	-	TRBV11-2	TRBJ1-4	TGTGCCAGCAGCTTAGGACAGACCTCCATTTGGACTAATGAAAAACTGTTTTTT	CASSLGQTSIWTNEKLFF
-	TRBD2	TRBV10-3	TRBJ2-1	TGTGCCATCAGTGCTGCTAGCGGGAGTCAAAATGAGCAGTTCTTC	CAISAASGSQNEQFF
-	-	TRBV11-2	TRBJ2-2	TGTGCCAGCAGCGATATTCCGAACACCGGGGAGCTGTTTTTT	CASSDIPNTGELFF
-	-	TRBV15	TRBJ2-1	TGTGCCACCAGCAGGGGACCTCAAGGATCCTACAATGAGCAGTTCTTC	CATSRGPQGSYNEQFF
few	TRBD1	TRBV7-8	TRBJ2-5	TGTGCCAGCAGCCACAGGGGGCTCTCAGAGACCCAGTACTTC	CASSHRGLSETQYF
-	-	TRBV10-3	TRBJ2-3	TGTGCCATCAGTGACCAGGCAGGGCAGGATACGCAGTATTTT	CAISDQAGQDTQYF
-	-	TRBV29-1	TRBJ2-1	TGCAGCGGTGCGGGACGGATGAATAATGAGCAGTTCTTC	CSGAGRMNNEQFF
-	TRBD2	TRBV5-1	TRBJ2-3	TGCGCCAGCAGCCCCCTAACGGGGGGACGCACAGATACGCAGTATTTT	CASSPLTGGRTDTQYF
few	-	TRBV7-9	TRBJ2-7	TGTGCCAGCAGCTCAAACAGGGCGTTTGACGAGCAGTACTTC	CASSSNRAFDEQYF
-	-	TRBV12-3/TRBV12-4	TRBJ2-1	TGTGCCAGCAGCTCTACCGCAGGCGGCAGCGAGCAGTTCTTC	CASSSTAGGSEQFF
few	-	TRBV4-1	TRBJ1-6	TGCGCCAGCAGCCAAGAAATCGCAGGTTCACCCCTCCACTTT	CASSQEIAGSPLHF
-	TRBD2	TRBV5-1	TRBJ2-2	TGCGCCAGCAGCTGGGGACTAGAGAACACCGGGGAGCTGTTTTTT	CASSWGLENTGELFF
few	TRBD1	TRBV15	TRBJ2-5	TGTGCCACCAGCAGACGGGCCGGGACAGGGATTATTTGGTACCGGGGGCAGGAGACCCAGTACTTC	CATSRRAGTGIIWYRGQETQYF
-	-	TRBV14	TRBJ2-3	TGTGCCAGCAGCCAGTTTAAGGTTTCGGGCACAGATACGCAGTATTTT	CASSQFKVSGTDTQYF
few	-	TRBV18	TRBJ2-7	TGTGCCAGCTCACCTGGACAGTACTACGAGCAGTACTTC	CASSPGQYYEQYF
few	-	TRBV29-1	TRBJ2-2	TGCAGCGTTCCCCGACCAACCGGGGAGCTGTTTTTT	CSVPRPTGELFF
few	TRBD2	TRBV3-1	TRBJ2-1	TGTGCCAGCAGCCAAGACAGAACTAGCGGGAGGACTGAGCAGTTCTTC	CASSQDRTSGRTEQFF
many	-	TRBV12-3/TRBV12-4	TRBJ1-1	TGTGCCAGCAACCAGGCTCGGACTGAAGCTTTCTTT	CASNQARTEAFF
many	TRBD2	TRBV27	TRBJ2-1	TGTGCCAGCAGTCCCCGACTAGCGGGAGCCTACAATGAGCAGTTCTTC	CASSPRLAGAYNEQFF
many	TRBD2	TRBV28	TRBJ2-7	TGTGCCAGCACGGGGCGCGGGAGGTTGGAGACCTACGAGCAGTACTTC	CASTGRGRLETYEQYF
many	-	TRBV5-1	TRBJ2-2	TGCGCCAGCAGCTTAGACGGGGACACCGGGGAGCTGTTTTTT	CASSLDGDTGELFF
-	TRBD1	TRBV5-1	TRBJ2-7	TGCGCCAGCAGCAAGGGACAGGGGGCCTCCGAGCAGTACTTC	CASSKGQGASEQYF
few	TRBD1	TRBV5-1	TRBJ2-2	TGCGCCAGCAGCATGCGACAGGGGGAGACCGGGGAGCTGTTTTTT	CASSMRQGETGELFF
-	TRBD1	TRBV12-3/TRBV12-4	TRBJ2-1	TGTGCCAGCAGGCGGGACAGGTACGCCCTCAATGAGCAGTTCTTC	CASRRDRYALNEQFF
-	-	TRBV12-3/TRBV12-4	TRBJ2-6	TGTGCCAGCTTGCCCGGGGACGCATATTCTGGGGCCAACGTCCTGACTTTC	CASLPGDAYSGANVLTF
-	-	TRBV28	TRBJ1-6	TGTGCCAGCAGTTGGACAGTTCGAGATTCACCCCTCCACTTT	CASSWTVRDSPLHF
-	-	TRBV6-1	TRBJ1-6	TGTGCCAGCATCGCTACGGGGAGCTCCTATAATTCACCCCTCCACTTT	CASIATGSSYNSPLHF
few	TRBD1	TRBV10-3	TRBJ2-1	TGTGCCATCCAAGGACGTACAGGGGTAGGTGAGCAGTTCTTC	CAIQGRTGVGEQFF
-	TRBD2	TRBV24-1	TRBJ2-1	TGTGCCACCGACCAAGGACTAGCAGGCAATGAGCAGTTCTTC	CATDQGLAGNEQFF
-	-	TRBV2	TRBJ2-1	TGTGCCAGCAGTGAACCGGGTCAGCCGGTTAAAGATGAGCAGTTCTTC	CASSEPGQPVKDEQFF
-	TRBD2	TRBV11-2	TRBJ2-1	TGTGCCAGCAGCTTAGTTCGGCTAGCGGGAGGAGGGACCTACAATTCCCTCAGAAATGAGCAGTTCTTC	CASSLVRLAGGGTYNSLRNEQFF
-	-	TRBV9	TRBJ1-4	TGTGCCAGCAGCGTAGCGGGCTCAGGAGAAGTAAACGAAAAACTGTTTTTT	CASSVAGSGEVNEKLFF
few	-	TRBV28	TRBJ1-2	TGTGCCAGCAGTTTACCGAGCGTGGGGTATGGCTACACCTTC	CASSLPSVGYGYTF